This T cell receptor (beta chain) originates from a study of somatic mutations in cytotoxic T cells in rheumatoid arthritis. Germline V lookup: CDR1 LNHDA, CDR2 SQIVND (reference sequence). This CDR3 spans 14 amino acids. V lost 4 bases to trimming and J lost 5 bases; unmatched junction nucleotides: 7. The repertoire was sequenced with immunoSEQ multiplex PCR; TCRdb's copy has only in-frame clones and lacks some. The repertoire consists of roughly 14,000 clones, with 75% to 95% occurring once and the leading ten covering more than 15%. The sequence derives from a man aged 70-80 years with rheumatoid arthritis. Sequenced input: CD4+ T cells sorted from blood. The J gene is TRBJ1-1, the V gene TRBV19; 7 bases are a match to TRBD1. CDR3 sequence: CASSSRQGGTEAFF. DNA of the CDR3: TGTGCCAGTAGTAGCCGACAGGGTGGGACTGAAGCTTTCTTT.